The sequence of this T cell receptor (beta chain) was determined in a study of shared clonotypes between healthy human individuals. This clone came up a few times. CD8 cells classed as naive were CD45RO-negative and positively selected for CCR7, excluding terminally differentiated effector memory CD45RA+ cells. Sorted-subset replicate PCR reactions contained roughly 200 ng DNA, corresponding to about 30,000 T cell genomes. Generated by immunoSEQ multiplex PCR, the TCRdb table keeps only in-frame clones and is missing some. The repertoire includes some 2 million clones, about 95% of them detected once, and around 1.2% sits in the top ten. CDR3 length equals 13 residues. Trimming shortened V by 3 bases and J by 4 bases, and 9 bases separated the two germline ends. Germline V CDR1 and CDR2: LNHDA, SQIVND (reference sequence).

The sequence derives from a man aged 18 to 35 in good health. Sequencing was done on a sample of naive CD8+ T cells sorted from blood. This chain links TRBV19 with TRBJ1-1; D not certain. CDR3 DNA: TGTGCCAGTAGTATGAGTAGAGGCACTGAAGCTTTCTTT. Encoded protein: CASSMSRGTEAFF.